The rows below give T cell receptor beta chains drawn from one sample of a study of radiotherapy plus CTLA-4 blockade in lung cancer. Clones were read by immunoSEQ multiplex PCR, and TCRdb kept only the in-frame ones, dropping some. In the table there are roughly 100,000 clones, about 83% of which are singletons. This sample comprised peripheral blood, obtained from a patient treated with radiotherapy plus ipilimumab. The source is a human donor with non-small cell lung cancer that progressed on radiotherapy plus ipilimumab. Some clones in this sample may be carry-over from other donors' samples. Each CDR3 is given with its conserved first and last residue. A D gene is named only where the DNA matches it firmly. Clone size is not always given. Where it is, it says once, few, many or a class for expanded clones.

TRBV7-2	.	TRBJ2-2	.	TGTGCCAGCAAAAGGGGGGGCCCGAACACCGGGGAGCTGTTTTTT	CASKRGGPNTGELFF
TRBV11-2	.	TRBJ1-6	.	TGTGCCAGCAGCTTGAGGGGAAATAATTCACCCCTCCACTTT	CASSLRGNNSPLHF
TRBV27	.	TRBJ2-3	.	TGTGCCAGCAGGGCAATCGGGGTGAGCACAGATACGCAGTATTTT	CASRAIGVSTDTQYF
TRBV6-1	TRBD1	TRBJ1-1	.	TGTGCCAGCAGCCGGACAGGCCCGAACACTGAAGCTTTCTTT	CASSRTGPNTEAFF
TRBV7-3	.	TRBJ2-6	.	TGTGCCAGCAGCCCCTCGGCTGGGGCCAACGTCCTGACTTTC	CASSPSAGANVLTF
TRBV27	TRBD2	TRBJ2-5	.	TGTGCCAGCAGTTTAATAGTAGCGGGGGGGTTTGAGACCCAGTACTTC	CASSLIVAGGFETQYF
TRBV4-2	.	TRBJ1-1	.	TGTGCCAGCAGCCAAGATCCAAGGAACACTGAAGCTTTCTTT	CASSQDPRNTEAFF
TRBV6-1	.	TRBJ2-6	.	TGTGCCAGCAGTGGAAAAACCGGGACGCTTTTCCTTTCTGGGGCCAACGTCCTGACTTTC	CASSGKTGTLFLSGANVLTF
TRBV9	.	TRBJ2-5	.	TGTGCCAGCAGCGTAGAGCCGGGAGCGGAGACCCAGTACTTC	CASSVEPGAETQYF
TRBV19	.	TRBJ2-5	.	TGTGCCAGTAGTCCCCGAGGCTACTCCTTCGAACCAGAGACCCAGTACTTC	CASSPRGYSFEPETQYF
TRBV7-9	.	TRBJ1-1	.	TGTGCCAGCAGCTCGCAAGAGGGCACTGAAGCTTTCTTT	CASSSQEGTEAFF
TRBV7-9	.	TRBJ1-1	once	TGTGCCAGCAGCAGGCAGATTGAAGCTTTCTTT	CASSRQIEAFF
TRBV5-6	.	TRBJ2-3	.	TGTGCCAGCAGGCAAGAGACAGATACGCAGTATTTT	CASRQETDTQYF
TRBV7-6	.	TRBJ2-7	.	TGTGCCAGCAGCTCAGGGGACGAGCAGTACTTC	CASSSGDEQYF
TRBV6-5	.	TRBJ1-2	.	TGTGCCAGCAGTTACACCGGATCGTATGGCTACACCTTC	CASSYTGSYGYTF
TRBV4-1	TRBD1	TRBJ2-7	once	TGCGCCAGCAGCCATCTACCGACAGGGAGAACCTACGAGCAGTACTTC	CASSHLPTGRTYEQYF
TRBV2	.	TRBJ2-7	.	TGTGCCAGCATACTCCAGATTACCTACGAGCAGTACTTC	CASILQITYEQYF
TRBV7-6	.	TRBJ2-7	.	TGTGCCAGCAGCTTAGAGGTCGCGAGCTCCTACGAGCAGTACTTC	CASSLEVASSYEQYF
TRBV25-1	TRBD2	TRBJ2-5	.	TGTGCCAGCAGAGGACTAGCCACAGAGACCCAGTACTTC	CASRGLATETQYF
TRBV5-4	.	TRBJ2-7	.	TGTGCCAGCAGCTTGGGGGGGGACTACGAGCAGTACTTC	CASSLGGDYEQYF
TRBV7-3	.	TRBJ2-1	.	TGTGCCAGCAGCTTAACTCCTGAATACAATGAGCAGTTCTTC	CASSLTPEYNEQFF
TRBV11-1	.	TRBJ1-4	.	TGTGCCAGCAGCAACCGGGCTTCGAATGAAAAACTGTTTTTT	CASSNRASNEKLFF
TRBV7-2	TRBD2	TRBJ2-1	.	TGTGCCAGCAGCTTGGGGGGACTAGCGGGGAACAATGAGCAGTTCTTC	CASSLGGLAGNNEQFF
TRBV19	.	TRBJ1-1	.	TGTGCCAGTAGTATTTGGGGGATGGACACTGAAGCTTTCTTT	CASSIWGMDTEAFF
TRBV15	.	TRBJ1-3	once	TGTGCCACCAGCAGAGATAAGACAGACTCTGGAAACACCATATATTTT	CATSRDKTDSGNTIYF
TRBV5-4	.	TRBJ1-1	.	TGTGCCAGCAGCTTGAGTTACACTGAAGCTTTCTTT	CASSLSYTEAFF
TRBV6-1	.	TRBJ1-2	.	TGTGCCAGCAGCCCCCGGGACACCCAAAACTATGGCTACACCTTC	CASSPRDTQNYGYTF